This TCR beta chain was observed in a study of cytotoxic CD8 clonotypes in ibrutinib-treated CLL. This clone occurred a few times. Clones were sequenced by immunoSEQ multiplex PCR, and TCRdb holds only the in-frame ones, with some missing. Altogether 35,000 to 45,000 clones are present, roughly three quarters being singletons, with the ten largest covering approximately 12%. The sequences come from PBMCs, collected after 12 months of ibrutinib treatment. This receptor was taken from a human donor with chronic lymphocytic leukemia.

The CDR3 DNA follows: TGTGCCAGCTCCGCGACAGATACCGGCTATGGCTACACCTTC. Its translation: CASSATDTGYGYTF. The V and J genes are TRBV6-1 and TRBJ1-2; D possibly corresponds to TRBD1 (5 bases). V was clipped by 8 bases and J by 4 bases, with 17 bases between them. In germline, CDR1 is MNHNS, CDR2 SASEGT. This CDR3 contains 14 residues.